The 24 T cell receptor beta chains listed next were all sequenced from one sample in a study of graft-versus-host responses after intestinal transplantation (dated by TCRdb to the early 2020s). To isolate intraepithelial and lamina propria lymphocytes from graft specimens, dithiothreitol, EDTA incubations and collagenase D digestion were used. Libraries came from the immunoSEQ multiplex PCR assay. TCRdb stores this immuneACCESS table with in-frame sequences only. Part of the clones is absent; in the studies checked, under half of the shortfall reflects unresolved V genes, and no reason is known for the rest. This sample gives 60,000 to 75,000 clones in total; approximately 91% of them show up just once. Around 1.8% of the sample is in the top ten clones. Sequencing was performed on ileum tissue, taken more than 350 days after transplant. The receptors derive from a human patient who received an intestinal transplant, so some T cells may come from the graft donor.

V gene TRBV4-2 combines with J gene TRBJ1-1, with 9 bases aligning to TRBD1. Germline V gene sequence: CDR1 LGHNA, CDR2 YNFKEQ. The ends lost 1 base at V and 3 bases at J; junction bases unmatched: 3. This CDR3 comprises 15 residues. CDR3 loop: CASSQGRDRDTEAFF. The CDR3 nucleotides read TGTGCCAGCAGCCAAGGCCGGGACAGGGACACTGAAGCTTTCTTT.

The J gene is TRBJ2-2, the V gene TRBV29-1; either TRBD1 or TRBD2 may fit D (5 bases each). V was shortened by 7 bases and J by 2 bases, with 11 bases between the two germline ends. This CDR3 comprises 13 residues. Germline lookup yields CDR1 SQVTM and CDR2 ANQGSEA. Written as DNA, the CDR3 is TGCAGCGGGGGGACGGCAAACACCGGGGAGCTGTTTTTT. Protein product: CSGGTANTGELFF.

The count of this clone is one. The chain recombines TRBV21-1 with TRBJ1-1. TRBV21-1 is described as a pseudogene. The CDR3 length is 15 residues. As DNA, the CDR3 is TGTGCCAGCAGCAAAGATGAAGGGGAGATCACTGAAGCTTTCTTT. Translated, it gives CASSKDEGEITEAFF.

The chain combines TRBV7-3 with TRBJ2-7; 8 bases line up with TRBD2. The germline CDR1 and CDR2 sequences are SGHTA and FQGTGA. CDR3 length equals 13 residues. The J segment lost 5 bases and the V segment lost 4 bases, leaving 4 bases of the junction unmatched. The CDR3 here is CASSSTGGDEQYF. CDR3 in DNA: TGTGCCAGCAGCTCGACGGGAGGGGACGAGCAGTACTTC. The full variable domain, rest sourced from reference TRBV7-3 and TRBJ2-7, is GAGVSQTPSNKVTEKGKYVELRCDPISGHTALYWYRQSLGQGPEFLIYFQGTGAADDSGLPNDRFFAVRPEGSVSTLKIQRTERGDSAVYLCASSSTGGDEQYFGPGTRLTVT.

This clone was seen just once. The rearrangement joins TRBV5-1 to TRBJ2-5; TRBD1 might be the D (5 bases). The DNA end favors TRBJ2-7, so the J call may be wrong. Germline CDR1 SGHRS, CDR2 YFSETQ. The CDR3 spans 13 residues. This CDR3 is CASSRTLNYEQYF. CDR3 coding DNA: TGCGCCAGCTCCCGGACACTCAACTACGAGCAGTACTTC.

The gene calls are TRBV6-5 and TRBJ2-3; TRBD1 agrees at 7 bases. From germline, CDR1 is MNHEY and CDR2 SVGAGI. The CDR3 totals 14 residues. The trim removed 0 bases at V and 7 bases at J, leaving 4 bases unmatched. The CDR3 sequence: CASSYSRGQNTQYF. CDR3 coding DNA: TGTGCCAGCAGTTACTCAAGGGGGCAGAATACGCAGTATTTT.

The chain recombines TRBV2 with TRBJ1-4, with 7 bases aligning to TRBD1. The CDR3 sequence is 14 residues long. V dropped 3 bases and J dropped 7; count of bases not matched to a gene: 5. Looked up from germline, CDR1 is SNHLY and CDR2 is FYNNEI. DNA of the CDR3: TGTGCCAGCAGTGAGGACAGGTCCTCTGAAAAACTGTTTTTT. This translates into CASSEDRSSEKLFF.

This clone has just one count. V gene TRBV2 combines with J gene TRBJ2-3; no clear D gene. This CDR3 is built from 10 residues. The germline V and J ends were trimmed by 7 bases and 3 bases, with 2 bases remaining between them. CDR1 is SNHLY and CDR2 is FYNNEI in the germline V gene. In nucleotides, the CDR3 is TGTGCCAGCAATACAGATACGCAGTATTTT. Translating it yields CASNTDTQYF.

The V and J genes are TRBV27 and TRBJ1-2; 7 bases are a match to TRBD1. The V and J ends lost 1 base and 4 bases, in that order; junction bases with no gene match: 3. CDR3 size: 14 residues. Germline values: CDR1 MNHEY, CDR2 SMNVEV (reference sequence). CDR3: CASSLYPGGYGYTF. The CDR3 DNA follows: TGTGCCAGCAGTTTATATCCAGGGGGCTATGGCTACACCTTC.

This rearrangement joins TRBV15 to TRBJ2-3; 10 bases are shared with TRBD2. The CDR3 extends over 16 amino acids. The trim removed 4 bases at V and 2 bases at J, leaving 6 bases unmatched. Germline CDR1 LNHNV, CDR2 YYDKDF (reference sequence). The CDR3 is CATSKLAGTPTDTQYF. The CDR3 DNA reads as TGTGCCACCAGCAAACTAGCGGGGACTCCCACAGATACGCAGTATTTT.

The rearrangement uses TRBV1 and TRBJ2-7; the table's TRBD2 call for D was not verified on the DNA. Matching the DNA end better, TRBJ2-5 makes the J call doubtful. TRBV1 is a documented pseudogene. The CDR3 loop spans 20 amino acids. The CDR3 DNA reads TGCACCAGCAGCCAAGATTCTGGACTAGCGGGGCGCTACTTCCAAGAGACCCAGTACTTC. Encoded protein: CTSSQDSGLAGRYFQETQYF.

The V and J genes are TRBV21-1 and TRBJ1-2; TRBD1 is the table's D call, not checked against the DNA. TRBV21-1 is shown as a pseudogene. This CDR3 region has 15 residues. CDR3 sequence reads: CASSKEGGVHYGYTF. In DNA, the CDR3 is TGTGCCAGCAGCAAAGAAGGGGGTGTTCACTATGGCTACACCTTC.

This clone has only one observation. The chain uses TRBV13 and TRBJ2-3; the match to TRBD2 covers 12 bases. CDR1 PRHDT and CDR2 FYEKMQ come from the germline V gene (reference sequence). The CDR3 sequence is 14 residues long. Germline trimming cut 5 bases from V and 4 bases from J; bases unmatched to any gene: 1. The CDR3 sequence: CASSRLAGADTQYF. For the CDR3, the DNA is TGTGCCAGCAGCCGACTAGCGGGAGCAGATACGCAGTATTTT.

The chain has TRBV19 and TRBJ1-5; no firm D call. Germline V gives CDR1 LNHDA, CDR2 SQIVND (reference sequence). The CDR3 runs 13 residues. Trimming left V 7 bases short and J 4 bases short, with 11 bases between. The CDR3 region is CASTATENQPQHF. CDR3 coding DNA: TGTGCCAGTACCGCCACAGAAAATCAGCCCCAGCATTTT.

With respect to this clone: This specimen includes other DNA sequences encoding the same CDR3. This rearrangement joins TRBV9 to TRBJ1-1; TRBD1 might be the D (5 bases). The V gene's germline CDR1 is SGDLS and CDR2 YYNGEE. The CDR3 runs to 13 residues. The germline V and J ends were trimmed by 4 bases and 1 base, with 8 bases remaining between them. CDR3 amino acids: CASSPGGNTEAFF. The CDR3 DNA sequence: TGTGCCAGCAGCCCTGGGGGGAACACTGAAGCTTTCTTT.

This rearrangement joins TRBV5-1 to TRBJ1-3; weak D call: TRBD1 (6 bases). Trimming cost V 1 base and J 4 bases, with 15 bases left between them. This CDR3 spans 16 amino acids. The germline CDR1 and CDR2 sequences are SGHRS and YFSETQ. CDR3 sequence (DNA): TGCGCCAGCAGCTTGTCAGGGGTAGGACTCGGAAACACCATATATTTT. Encoded protein: CASSLSGVGLGNTIYF.

The rearrangement joins TRBV5-4 to TRBJ2-1, with TRBD2 identical over 8 bases. CDR1 SGHNT and CDR2 YYREEE come from the germline V gene (reference sequence). Trimming took 4 bases from V and 9 from J; bases not matched to a gene: 15. The CDR3 is made up of 16 amino acids. The CDR3 loop reads CASSRGMEGGRPEQFF. The CDR3 DNA reads TGTGCCAGCAGCCGGGGCATGGAGGGCGGGAGGCCTGAGCAGTTCTTC.

This chain uses TRBV13 with TRBJ2-7, with 11 bases fitting TRBD2. The V gene's germline CDR1 is PRHDT and CDR2 FYEKMQ (reference sequence). This CDR3 region has 15 residues. V trimming: 5 bases; J trimming: 0 bases; junction bases outside the gene matches: 3. The CDR3 here is CASSGGTSGSYEQYF. The CDR3 DNA sequence: TGTGCCAGCAGCGGAGGGACTAGCGGCTCCTACGAGCAGTACTTC. The full variable domain, its missing parts supplied by reference TRBV13 and TRBJ2-7, is AAGVIQSPRHLIKEKRETATLKCYPIPRHDTVYWYQQGPGQDPQFLISFYEKMQSDKGSIPDRFSAQQFSDYHSELNMSSLELGDSALYFCASSGGTSGSYEQYFGPGTRLTVT.

This clone was picked up one time. The V gene is TRBV6-4, the J gene TRBJ1-1, with D unresolved. Germline CDR1 reads MRHNA; CDR2 reads SNTAGT. V gave up 3 bases and J gave up 1 base, with 6 bases separating them. The CDR3 consists of 13 residues. The CDR3 spells CASSEQENTEAFF. The CDR3 DNA follows: TGTGCCAGCAGTGAGCAGGAGAACACTGAAGCTTTCTTT.

This sequence joins TRBV15 and TRBJ1-5, with TRBD1 as a possible D gene (5 bases). Germline V gene data show CDR1 as LNHNV and CDR2 as YYDKDF (reference sequence). The CDR3 runs 19 residues. V lost 0 bases, J lost 0 bases, and 18 bases lay in between. This chain's CDR3 is CATSRDPPGQFLSNQPQHF. CDR3 nucleotide sequence: TGTGCCACCAGCAGAGACCCCCCGGGGCAGTTCCTTAGCAATCAGCCCCAGCATTTT.

The genes are TRBV7-2 and TRBJ2-3, with 7 bases aligning to TRBD2. With V trimmed by 1 base and J by 3 bases, 7 bases remained unmatched. The length of the CDR3 is 16 residues. Looked up from germline, CDR1 is SGHTA and CDR2 is FQGNSA. In DNA, the CDR3 is TGTGCCAGCAGCTTAGTCGGACTAGAGAGGACAGATACGCAGTATTTT. This translates into CASSLVGLERTDTQYF.

The V call is TRBV28, the J call TRBJ1-5; 8 bases line up with TRBD1. Germline CDR1 and CDR2: MDHEN and SYDVKM. V trimming: 5 bases; J trimming: 5 bases; junction bases outside the gene matches: 14. The CDR3 sequence is 17 residues long. The CDR3 sequence is CASSHRQGRPLDQPQHF. The CDR3 region has the DNA TGTGCCAGCAGTCACCGACAGGGGAGGCCTCTGGATCAGCCCCAGCATTTT.

This clone was seen just once. V is TRBV15 and J is TRBJ1-6; a possible D gene is TRBD1 (5 bases). This CDR3 region has 15 residues. The V end was cut by 4 bases, the J end by 6 bases, with 13 bases between. Germline V CDR1 and CDR2: LNHNV, YYDKDF (reference sequence). The CDR3 loop is CATSILTGANSPLHF. DNA for the CDR3: TGTGCCACCAGCATTTTAACAGGTGCTAATTCACCCCTCCACTTT.

The chain is built from TRBV5-1 and TRBJ2-1; the D is unclear. CDR1 is SGHRS, CDR2 YFSETQ, per germline. V lost 0 bases to trimming and J lost 3 bases, with 7 bases between them. The CDR3 runs to 14 residues. The chain's CDR3 is CASSLDSSYNEQFF. As DNA, the CDR3 is TGCGCCAGCAGCTTGGATTCCAGCTACAATGAGCAGTTCTTC.